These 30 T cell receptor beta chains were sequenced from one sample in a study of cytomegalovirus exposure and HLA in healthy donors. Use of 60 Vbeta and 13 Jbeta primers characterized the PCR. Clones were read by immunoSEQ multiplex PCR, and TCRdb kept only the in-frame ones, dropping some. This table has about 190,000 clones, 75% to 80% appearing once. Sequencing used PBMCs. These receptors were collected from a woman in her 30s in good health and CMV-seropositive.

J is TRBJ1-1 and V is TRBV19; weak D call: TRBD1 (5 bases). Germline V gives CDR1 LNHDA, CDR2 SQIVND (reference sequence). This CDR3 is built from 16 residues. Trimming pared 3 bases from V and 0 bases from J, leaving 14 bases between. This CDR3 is CASSIGGTQVNTEAFF. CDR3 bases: TGTGCCAGTAGTATCGGCGGGACGCAGGTGAACACTGAAGCTTTCTTT. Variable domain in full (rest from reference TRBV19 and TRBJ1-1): DGGITQSPKYLFRKEGQNVTLSCEQNLNHDAMYWYRQDPGQGLRLIYYSQIVNDFQKGDIAEGYSVSREKKESFPLTVTSAQKNPTAFYLCASSIGGTQVNTEAFFGQGTRLTVV.

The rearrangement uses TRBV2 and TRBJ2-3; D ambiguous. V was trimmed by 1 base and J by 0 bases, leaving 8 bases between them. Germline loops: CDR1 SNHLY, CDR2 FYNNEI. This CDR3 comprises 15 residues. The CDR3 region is CASSEVRSSTDTQYF. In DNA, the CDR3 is TGTGCCAGCAGTGAAGTCCGTTCTAGCACAGATACGCAGTATTTT.

The CDR3 DNA sequence: TGCGCCAGCAGCCAAGGTAGACAGGCCAGGTCACCCCTCCACTTT. This encodes CASSQGRQARSPLHF. V gene TRBV4-3 combines with J gene TRBJ1-6; weak D call: TRBD1 (6 bases). The CDR3 length is 15 residues. Deletions cut 1 base from V and 10 bases from J, with 14 bases between. CDR1 LGHNA and CDR2 YSLEER come from the germline V gene.

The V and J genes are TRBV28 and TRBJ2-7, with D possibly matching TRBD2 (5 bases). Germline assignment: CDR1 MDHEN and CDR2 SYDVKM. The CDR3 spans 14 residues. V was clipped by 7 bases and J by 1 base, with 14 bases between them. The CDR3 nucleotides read TGTGCCAGCAACTACGACGGGGATTCCTACGAGCAGTACTTC. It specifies CASNYDGDSYEQYF.

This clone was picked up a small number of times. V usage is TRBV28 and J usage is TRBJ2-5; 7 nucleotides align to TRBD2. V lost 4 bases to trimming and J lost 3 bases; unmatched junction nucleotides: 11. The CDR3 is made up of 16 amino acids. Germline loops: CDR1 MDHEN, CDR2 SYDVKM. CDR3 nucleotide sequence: TGTGCCAGCAGTTCATATCTAGCGGAGAAAAAAGAGACCCAGTACTTC. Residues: CASSSYLAEKKETQYF. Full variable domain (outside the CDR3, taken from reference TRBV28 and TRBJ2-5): DVKVTQSSRYLVKRTGEKVFLECVQDMDHENMFWYRQDPGLGLRLIYFSYDVKMKEKGDIPEGYSVSREKKERFSLILESASTNQTSMYLCASSSYLAEKKETQYFGPGTRLLVL.

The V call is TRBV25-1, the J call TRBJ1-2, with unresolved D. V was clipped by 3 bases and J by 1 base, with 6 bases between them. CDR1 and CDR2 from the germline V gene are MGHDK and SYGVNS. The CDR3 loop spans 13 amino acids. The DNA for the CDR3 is TGTGCCAGCAGTGATAACAGTAACTATGGCTACACCTTC. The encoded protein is CASSDNSNYGYTF.

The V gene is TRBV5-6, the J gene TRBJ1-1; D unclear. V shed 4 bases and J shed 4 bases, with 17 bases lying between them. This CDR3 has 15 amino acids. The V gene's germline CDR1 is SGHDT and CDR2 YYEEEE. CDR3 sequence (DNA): TGTGCCAGCAGCCGAGGTGCAAAGTTGATCACTGAAGCTTTCTTT. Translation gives CASSRGAKLITEAFF.

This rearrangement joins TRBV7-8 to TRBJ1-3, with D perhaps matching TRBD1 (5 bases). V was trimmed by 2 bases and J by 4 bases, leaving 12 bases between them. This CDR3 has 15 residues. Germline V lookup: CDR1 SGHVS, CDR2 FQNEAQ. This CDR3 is CASSLRAGSGNTIYF. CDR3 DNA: TGTGCCAGCAGCTTAAGGGCAGGGTCCGGAAACACCATATATTTT. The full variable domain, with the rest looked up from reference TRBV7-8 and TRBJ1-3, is GAGVSQSPRYKVAKRGQDVALRCDPISGHVSLFWYQQALGQGPEFLTYFQNEAQLDKSGLPSDRFFAERPEGSVSTLKIQRTQQEDSAVYLCASSLRAGSGNTIYFGEGSWLTVV.

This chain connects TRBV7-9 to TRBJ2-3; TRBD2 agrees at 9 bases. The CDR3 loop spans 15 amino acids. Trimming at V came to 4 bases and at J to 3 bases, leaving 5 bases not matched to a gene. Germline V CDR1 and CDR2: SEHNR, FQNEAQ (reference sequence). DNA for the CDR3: TGTGCCAGCAGCTCGAGCGGGAGGAAAACAGATACGCAGTATTTT. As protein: CASSSSGRKTDTQYF.

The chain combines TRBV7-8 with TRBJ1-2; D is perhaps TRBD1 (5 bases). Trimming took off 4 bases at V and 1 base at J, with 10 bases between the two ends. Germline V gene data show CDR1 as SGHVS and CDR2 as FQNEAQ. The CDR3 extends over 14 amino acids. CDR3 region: CASSYGHNNYGYTF. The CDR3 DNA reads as TGTGCCAGCAGCTACGGACATAATAACTATGGCTACACCTTC.

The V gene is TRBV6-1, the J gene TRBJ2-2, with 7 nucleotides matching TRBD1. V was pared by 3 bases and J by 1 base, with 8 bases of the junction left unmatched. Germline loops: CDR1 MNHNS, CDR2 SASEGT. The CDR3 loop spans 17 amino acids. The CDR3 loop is CASSDQDRALNTGELFF. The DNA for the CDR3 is TGTGCCAGCAGTGACCAAGACAGGGCCCTGAACACCGGGGAGCTGTTTTTT.

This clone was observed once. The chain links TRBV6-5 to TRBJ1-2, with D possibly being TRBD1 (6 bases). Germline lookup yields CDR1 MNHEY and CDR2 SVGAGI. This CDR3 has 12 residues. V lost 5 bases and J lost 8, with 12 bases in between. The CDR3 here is CASSATGQGYTF. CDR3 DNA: TGTGCCAGCAGTGCCACAGGGCAGGGCTACACCTTC.

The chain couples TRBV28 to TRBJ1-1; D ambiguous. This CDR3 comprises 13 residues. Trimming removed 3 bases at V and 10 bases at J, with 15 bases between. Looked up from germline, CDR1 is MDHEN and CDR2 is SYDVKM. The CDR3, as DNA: TGTGCCAGCAGTTTGAGGGCATTAAGTGGAGCTTTCTTT. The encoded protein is CASSLRALSGAFF. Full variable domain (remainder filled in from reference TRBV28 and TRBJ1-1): DVKVTQSSRYLVKRTGEKVFLECVQDMDHENMFWYRQDPGLGLRLIYFSYDVKMKEKGDIPEGYSVSREKKERFSLILESASTNQTSMYLCASSLRALSGAFFGQGTRLTVV.

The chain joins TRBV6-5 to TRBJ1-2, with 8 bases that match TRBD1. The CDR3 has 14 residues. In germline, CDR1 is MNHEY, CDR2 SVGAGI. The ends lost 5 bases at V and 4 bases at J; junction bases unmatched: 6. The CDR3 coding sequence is TGTGCCAGCAGTCGAGACAGGGGCACCTATGGCTACACCTTC. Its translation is CASSRDRGTYGYTF.

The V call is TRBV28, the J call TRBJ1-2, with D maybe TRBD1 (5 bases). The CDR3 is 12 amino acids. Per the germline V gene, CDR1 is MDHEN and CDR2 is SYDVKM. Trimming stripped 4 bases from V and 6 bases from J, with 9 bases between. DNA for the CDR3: TGTGCCAGCAGTTCAGGGTTTCATGGCTACACCTTC. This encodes CASSSGFHGYTF.

The CDR3 is CASSNAPGSYNEQFF. Here the CDR3 DNA reads TGTGCCAGCAGTAATGCCCCGGGGTCCTACAATGAGCAGTTCTTC. The chain has TRBV27 and TRBJ2-1; D is possibly TRBD2 (5 bases). Between the trimmed V and J ends, which lost 5 bases and 1 base, there was a span of 12 bases. Germline CDR1 and CDR2: MNHEY and SMNVEV (reference sequence). The CDR3 totals 15 residues.

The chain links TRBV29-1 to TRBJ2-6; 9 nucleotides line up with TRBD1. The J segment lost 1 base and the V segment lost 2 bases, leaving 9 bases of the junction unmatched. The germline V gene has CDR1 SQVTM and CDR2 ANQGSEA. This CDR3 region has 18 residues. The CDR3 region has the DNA TGCAGCGTTGAAATCGACAGGGGGAGCAATTCTGGGGCCAACGTCCTGACTTTC. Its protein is CSVEIDRGSNSGANVLTF.

In DNA form, the CDR3 reads TGTGCTAGTGGTTTGGTAACGCCGGGGTTTGGAAACACCATATATTTT. Its protein is CASGLVTPGFGNTIYF. The V and J genes are TRBV12-5 and TRBJ1-3; D ambiguous. Trimming took off 0 bases at V and 3 bases at J, with 12 bases between the two ends. The CDR3 has 16 residues. The germline V gene has CDR1 LGHNT and CDR2 FRNRAP. Using reference TRBV12-5 and TRBJ1-3 for the parts outside the CDR3, the full variable domain is DARVTQTPRHKVTEMGQEVTMRCQPILGHNTVFWYRQTMMQGLELLAYFRNRAPLDDSGMPKDRFSAEMPDATLATLKIQPSEPRDSAVYFCASGLVTPGFGNTIYFGEGSWLTVV.

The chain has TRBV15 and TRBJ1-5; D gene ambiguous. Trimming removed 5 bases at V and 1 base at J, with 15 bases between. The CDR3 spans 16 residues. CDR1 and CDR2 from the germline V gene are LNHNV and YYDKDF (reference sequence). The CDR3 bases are TGTGCCACCAGCCATTCTACGTACAGAAGCAATCAGCCCCAGCATTTT. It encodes CATSHSTYRSNQPQHF.

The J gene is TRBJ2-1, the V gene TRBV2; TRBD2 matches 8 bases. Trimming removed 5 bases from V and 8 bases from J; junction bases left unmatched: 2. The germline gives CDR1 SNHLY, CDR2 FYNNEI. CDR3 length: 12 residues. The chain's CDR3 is CASSLGGDEQFF. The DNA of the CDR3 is TGTGCCAGCAGTCTCGGGGGGGATGAGCAGTTCTTC.

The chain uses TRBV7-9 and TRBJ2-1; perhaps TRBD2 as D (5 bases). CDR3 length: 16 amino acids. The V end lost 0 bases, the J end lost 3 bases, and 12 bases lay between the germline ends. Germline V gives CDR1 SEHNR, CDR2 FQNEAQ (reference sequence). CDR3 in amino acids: CASSLAIGLDYNEQFF. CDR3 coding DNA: TGTGCCAGCAGCTTAGCGATCGGACTCGACTACAATGAGCAGTTCTTC.

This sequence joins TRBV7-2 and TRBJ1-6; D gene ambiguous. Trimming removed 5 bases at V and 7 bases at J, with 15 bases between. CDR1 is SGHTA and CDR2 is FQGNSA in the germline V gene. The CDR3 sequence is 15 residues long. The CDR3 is CASSHQTGKNSPLHF. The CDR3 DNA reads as TGTGCCAGCAGCCATCAAACGGGGAAGAATTCACCCCTCCACTTT.

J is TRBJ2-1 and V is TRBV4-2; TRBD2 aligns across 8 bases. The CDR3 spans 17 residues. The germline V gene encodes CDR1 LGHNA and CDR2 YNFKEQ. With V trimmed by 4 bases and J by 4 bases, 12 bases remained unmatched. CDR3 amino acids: CASSRGPEAGGYNEQFF. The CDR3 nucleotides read TGTGCCAGCAGCCGGGGGCCCGAGGCGGGGGGATACAATGAGCAGTTCTTC.

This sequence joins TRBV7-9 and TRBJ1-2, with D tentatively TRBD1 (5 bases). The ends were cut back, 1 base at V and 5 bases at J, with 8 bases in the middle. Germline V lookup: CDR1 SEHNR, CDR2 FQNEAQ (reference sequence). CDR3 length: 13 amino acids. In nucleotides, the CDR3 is TGTGCCAGCAGCTTAGAGACAGTGTATGGCTACACCTTC. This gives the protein CASSLETVYGYTF. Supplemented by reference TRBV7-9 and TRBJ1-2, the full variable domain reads DTGVSQNPRHKITKRGQNVTFRCDPISEHNRLYWYRQTLGQGPEFLTYFQNEAQLEKSRLLSDRFSAERPKGSFSTLEIQRTEQGDSAMYLCASSLETVYGYTFGSGTRLTVV.

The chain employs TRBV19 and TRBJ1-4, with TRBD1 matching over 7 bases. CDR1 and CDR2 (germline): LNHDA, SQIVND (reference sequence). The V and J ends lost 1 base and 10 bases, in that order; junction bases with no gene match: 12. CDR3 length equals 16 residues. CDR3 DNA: TGTGCCAGTAGTATAGGCAGACAGGGTGGAGTTGGAAAACTGTTTTTT. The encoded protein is CASSIGRQGGVGKLFF.

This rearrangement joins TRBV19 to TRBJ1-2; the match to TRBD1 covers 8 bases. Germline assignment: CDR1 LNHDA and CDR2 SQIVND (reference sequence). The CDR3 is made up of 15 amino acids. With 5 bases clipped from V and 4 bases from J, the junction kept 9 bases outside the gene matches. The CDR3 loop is CASSPRTGTGYGYTF. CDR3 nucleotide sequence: TGTGCCAGTAGTCCTCGGACAGGGACAGGCTATGGCTACACCTTC.

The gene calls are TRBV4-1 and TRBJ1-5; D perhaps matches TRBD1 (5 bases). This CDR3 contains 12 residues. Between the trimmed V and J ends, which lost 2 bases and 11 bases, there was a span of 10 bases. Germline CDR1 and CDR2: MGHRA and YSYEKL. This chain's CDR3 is CASSQPPGAQHF. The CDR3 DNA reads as TGCGCCAGCAGCCAACCACCGGGGGCCCAGCATTTT.

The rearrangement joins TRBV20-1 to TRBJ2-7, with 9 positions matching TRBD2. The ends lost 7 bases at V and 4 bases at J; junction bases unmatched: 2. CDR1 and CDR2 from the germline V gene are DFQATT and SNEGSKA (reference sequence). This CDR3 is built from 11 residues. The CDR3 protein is CSVSGSYEQYF. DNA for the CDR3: TGCAGTGTTAGCGGGAGTTACGAGCAGTACTTC.

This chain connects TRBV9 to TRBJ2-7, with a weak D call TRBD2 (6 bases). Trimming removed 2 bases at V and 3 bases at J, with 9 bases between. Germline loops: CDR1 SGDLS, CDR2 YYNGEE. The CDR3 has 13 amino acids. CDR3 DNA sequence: TGTGCCAGCAGCGTCGGGAGCAGCTACGAGCAGTACTTC. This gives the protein CASSVGSSYEQYF.

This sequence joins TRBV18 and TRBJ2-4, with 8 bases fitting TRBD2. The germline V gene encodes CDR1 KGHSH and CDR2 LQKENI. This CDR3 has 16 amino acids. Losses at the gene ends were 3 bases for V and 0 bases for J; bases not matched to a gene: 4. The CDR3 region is CASSPTSELAKNIQYF. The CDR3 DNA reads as TGTGCCAGCTCACCGACTAGCGAACTAGCCAAAAACATTCAGTACTTC.